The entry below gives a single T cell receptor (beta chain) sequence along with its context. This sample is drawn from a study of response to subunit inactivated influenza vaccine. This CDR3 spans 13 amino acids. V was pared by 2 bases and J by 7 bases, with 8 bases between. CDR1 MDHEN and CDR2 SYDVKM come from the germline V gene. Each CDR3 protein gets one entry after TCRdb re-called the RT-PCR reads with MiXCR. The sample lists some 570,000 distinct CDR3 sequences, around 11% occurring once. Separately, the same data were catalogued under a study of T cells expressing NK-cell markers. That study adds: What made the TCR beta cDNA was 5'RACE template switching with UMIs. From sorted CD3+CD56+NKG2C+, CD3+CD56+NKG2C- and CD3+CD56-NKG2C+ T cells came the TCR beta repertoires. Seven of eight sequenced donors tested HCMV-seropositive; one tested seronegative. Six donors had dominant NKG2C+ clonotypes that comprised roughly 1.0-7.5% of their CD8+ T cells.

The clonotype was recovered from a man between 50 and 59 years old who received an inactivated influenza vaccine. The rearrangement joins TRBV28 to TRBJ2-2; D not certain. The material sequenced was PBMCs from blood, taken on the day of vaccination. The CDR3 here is CASSLARVGELFF. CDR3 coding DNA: TGTGCCAGCAGTTTAGCTCGTGTCGGGGAGCTGTTTTTT.